Listed below are T cell receptor beta chains from one sample, sequenced in a study of cytomegalovirus exposure and HLA in healthy donors. TCRdb's copy holds only in-frame clones and misses some; the assay was immunoSEQ multiplex PCR. The sample carries 100,000 or so clones, 79% recorded once. Sequencing used PBMCs. These receptors were taken from a female donor in good health and CMV-seropositive. Each CDR3 is given with its conserved first and last residue. The order of the fields is J gene, D gene, V gene, clone size, CDR3 protein, CDR3 DNA. The D gene is left open where the match is weak. Rows may omit the clone size; those that give it use once, few, many or a size class.

>TRBJ2-1|-|TRBV6-1|-
CASRDPGRGEQFF
TGTGCCAGCAGGGATCCGGGTAGGGGTGAGCAGTTCTTC
>TRBJ2-1|TRBD2|TRBV7-2|-
CASSHSSGSYNEQFF
TGTGCCAGCAGCCACTCTAGCGGCTCCTACAATGAGCAGTTCTTC
>TRBJ2-7|TRBD1|TRBV19|-
CASTGTGTKYEQYF
TGTGCCAGTACCGGGACAGGGACTAAGTACGAGCAGTACTTC
>TRBJ2-5|TRBD2|TRBV2|few
CASKGGRAGETQYF
TGTGCCAGCAAGGGCGGGAGGGCCGGAGAGACCCAGTACTTC
>TRBJ2-2|-|TRBV6-5|-
CASSYSTWNTGELFF
TGTGCCAGCAGTTACTCGACTTGGAACACCGGGGAGCTGTTTTTT
>TRBJ2-3|-|TRBV7-9|-
CASSLDPITDTQYF
TGTGCCAGCAGCTTAGATCCTATCACAGATACGCAGTATTTT
>TRBJ1-1|-|TRBV4-3|once
CASSHDTGNTEAFF
TGCGCCAGCAGCCATGATACAGGGAACACTGAAGCTTTCTTT
>TRBJ2-5|-|TRBV10-3|once
CAISESGLVPQYF
TGTGCCATCAGTGAGTCGGGGCTTGTTCCCCAGTACTTC
>TRBJ2-3|-|TRBV5-6|-
CASSLRSSGADTQYF
TGTGCCAGCAGCTTGAGGTCTTCAGGGGCAGATACGCAGTATTTT
>TRBJ2-6|-|TRBV6-4|-
CASSLTGSSSGANVLTF
TGTGCCAGCAGCTTAACAGGCTCGAGCTCTGGGGCCAACGTCCTGACTTTC
>TRBJ1-2|-|TRBV9|-
CASSVDAGQSYGYTF
TGTGCCAGCAGCGTAGATGCCGGTCAATCTTATGGCTACACCTTC
>TRBJ1-5|-|TRBV15|-
CATSLSNQPQHF
TGTGCCACCAGTCTAAGCAATCAGCCCCAGCATTTT
>TRBJ2-1|-|TRBV27|-
CASSHQGNGQFF
TGTGCCAGCAGTCATCAGGGGAATGGGCAGTTCTTC
>TRBJ2-7|TRBD2|TRBV5-1|-
CASSLGPSSGGTYEQYF
TGCGCCAGCAGCTTGGGCCCCTCTAGCGGGGGGACCTACGAGCAGTACTTC
>TRBJ2-2|-|TRBV18|-
CASSPNDRNTGELFF
TGTGCCAGCTCACCAAATGACAGGAACACCGGGGAGCTGTTTTTT
>TRBJ2-1|-|TRBV7-8|once
CASSPGLDEQFF
TGTGCCAGCAGCCCCGGACTGGATGAGCAGTTCTTC
>TRBJ2-3|TRBD2|TRBV7-2|-
CASSLLGGDSTDTQYF
TGTGCCAGCAGCTTGTTGGGGGGGGATAGCACAGATACGCAGTATTTT
>TRBJ1-2|TRBD1|TRBV27|-
CASSSRGIDYGYTF
TGTGCCAGCAGTTCCAGGGGGATCGACTATGGCTACACCTTC
>TRBJ1-1|TRBD1|TRBV18|-
CASSPVPQGAQMNTEAFF
TGTGCCAGCTCACCGGTACCCCAGGGGGCTCAAATGAACACTGAAGCTTTCTTT
>TRBJ2-7|TRBD2|TRBV6-5|-
CASSTGLADYEQYF
TGTGCCAGCAGTACAGGACTAGCGGACTACGAGCAGTACTTC
>TRBJ1-1|-|TRBV30|-
CAWSVAGNAEAFF
TGTGCCTGGAGTGTAGCCGGGAACGCTGAAGCTTTCTTT
>TRBJ2-3|TRBD2|TRBV7-8|-
CASSPLTSGFATDTQYF
TGTGCCAGCAGCCCCCTGACTAGCGGGTTTGCCACAGATACGCAGTATTTT
>TRBJ2-2|TRBD1|TRBV6-5|few
CASSYGTGEVGELFF
TGTGCCAGCAGTTACGGGACAGGGGAGGTCGGGGAGCTGTTTTTT
>TRBJ2-5|TRBD2|TRBV4-1|-
CASSQDRAGGSQETQYF
TGCGCCAGCAGCCAAGATCGAGCGGGGGGGTCACAAGAGACCCAGTACTTC
>TRBJ2-1|TRBD1|TRBV11-2|once
CASSLGRSGGSYNEQFF
TGTGCCAGCAGCTTAGGTCGCTCAGGGGGCTCCTACAATGAGCAGTTCTTC
>TRBJ2-3|-|TRBV7-8|-
CASSPRVLTDTQYF
TGTGCCAGCAGCCCCCGGGTCCTCACAGATACGCAGTATTTT
>TRBJ2-2|-|TRBV21-1|few
CASTGQEALTGELFF
TGTGCCAGCACCGGACAGGAAGCCCTCACCGGGGAGCTGTTTTTT
>TRBJ2-7|-|TRBV4-2|-
CASSQVGASATYEQYF
TGTGCCAGCAGCCAAGTCGGAGCTAGCGCAACCTACGAGCAGTACTTC
>TRBJ2-4|-|TRBV2|-
CASSEWGDAKNIQYF
TGTGCCAGCAGTGAATGGGGGGATGCCAAAAACATTCAGTACTTC
>TRBJ1-2|TRBD1|TRBV25-1|-
CASSGDRGLDGYTF
TGTGCCAGCAGTGGGGACAGGGGGCTTGATGGCTACACCTTC
>TRBJ2-2|TRBD1|TRBV6-1|-
CASRGTGDTGELFF
TGTGCCAGCAGAGGGACAGGGGACACCGGGGAGCTGTTTTTT
>TRBJ2-1|-|TRBV5-1|-
CASSLEGQLMFF
TGCGCCAGCAGCTTGGAGGGACAACTGATGTTCTTC
>TRBJ1-2|-|TRBV7-9|-
CSSSLGRAYGYTF
TGTTCCAGCAGCCTCGGGAGGGCTTATGGCTACACCTTC